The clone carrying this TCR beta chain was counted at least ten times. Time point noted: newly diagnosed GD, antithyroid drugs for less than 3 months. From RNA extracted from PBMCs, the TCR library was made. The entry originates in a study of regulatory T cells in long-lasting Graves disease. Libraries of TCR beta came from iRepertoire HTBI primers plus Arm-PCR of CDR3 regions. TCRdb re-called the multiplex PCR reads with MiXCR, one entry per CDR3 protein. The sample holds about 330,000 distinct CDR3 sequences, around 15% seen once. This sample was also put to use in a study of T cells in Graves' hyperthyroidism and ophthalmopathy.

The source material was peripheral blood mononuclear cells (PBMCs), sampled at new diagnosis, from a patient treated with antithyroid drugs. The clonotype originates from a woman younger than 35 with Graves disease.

This CDR3 reads CASSHPPVGLPYEQYF. The CDR3 bases are TGTGCCAGCAGCCACCCCCCCGTGGGCCTCCCCTACGAGCAGTACTTC. This sequence joins TRBV3-1 and TRBJ2-7; no clear D. The ends were cut back, 3 bases at V and 2 bases at J, with 17 bases in the middle. CDR3 length: 16 residues. The germline V gene encodes CDR1 LGHDT and CDR2 YNNKEL (reference sequence).